The T cell receptor beta chain under discussion was sequenced for a study of immune heterogeneity within non-small cell lung tumors. Study information: A few squamous cell carcinomas, about 10 non-squamous carcinomas and 1 not otherwise specified made up the tumors. General study points: While identical dominant CDR3 beta clonotypes recurred across tumor sites within a patient, high-frequency clones unique to individual sites also appeared. In tumor regions, T-cell clonality showed a moderate but significant correlation with local tumor mutational burden (R around 0.34).

Concerning this clonotype: Its antigen is as yet unknown.

Each sample used roughly 600 ng of genomic DNA from bulk tumor tissue. In surgery, several biopsies were collected from each primary tumor at widely spaced sites. The study enrolled patients with untreated, newly diagnosed non-small cell lung cancer who underwent curative surgery. TCR beta CDR3 amplification used multiplex PCR with 32 V and 13 J primers. One entry per CDR3 protein, called by TCRdb with MiXCR from the multiplex PCR reads. The sample carries roughly 2,800 distinct CDR3 sequences, 45% recorded once. The CDR3 is made up of 16 amino acids. Losses at the gene ends were 5 bases for V and 4 bases for J; bases not matched to a gene: 8. Germline V lookup: CDR1 PRHDT, CDR2 FYEKMQ (reference sequence).

Sequenced sample: lung tumor tissue. The V gene is TRBV13, the J gene TRBJ2-7; TRBD2 aligns across 13 bases. The sequence derives from an older woman with non-small cell lung cancer. CDR3 coding DNA: TGTGCCAGCAGCCCGGAGGGGACTAGCGGGATGTACGAGCAGTACTTC. It translates to CASSPEGTSGMYEQYF.